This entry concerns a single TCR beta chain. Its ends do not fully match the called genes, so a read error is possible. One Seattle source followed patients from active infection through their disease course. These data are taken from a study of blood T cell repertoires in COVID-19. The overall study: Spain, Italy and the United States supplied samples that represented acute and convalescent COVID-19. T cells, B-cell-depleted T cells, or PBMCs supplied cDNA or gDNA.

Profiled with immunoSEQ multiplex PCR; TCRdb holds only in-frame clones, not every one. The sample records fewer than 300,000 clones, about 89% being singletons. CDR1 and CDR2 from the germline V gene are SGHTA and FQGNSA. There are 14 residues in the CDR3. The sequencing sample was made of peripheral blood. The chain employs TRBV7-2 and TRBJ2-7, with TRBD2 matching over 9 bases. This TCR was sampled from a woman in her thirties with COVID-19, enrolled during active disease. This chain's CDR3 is CASRLAGVGPEQYF. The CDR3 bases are TGTGCCAGCAGATTAGCGGGAGTAGGACCCGAGCAGTACTTC.